The 15 T cell receptor beta chains listed next were all sequenced from one sample in a study of regulatory T cells in long-lasting Graves disease. Time point noted: newly diagnosed GD, antithyroid drugs for less than 3 months. From PBMCs, RNA was extracted and then used to make the TCR library. CDR3 regions were amplified by Arm-PCR using iRepertoire HTBI primers to build TCR beta libraries. Using its own MiXCR run on the multiplex PCR reads, TCRdb lists one record per CDR3 protein. The table includes approximately 300,000 distinct CDR3 sequences, more than 15% detected once. The input for sequencing was peripheral blood mononuclear cells (PBMCs), taken at new diagnosis, from a patient treated with antithyroid drugs. The receptors originated from a female donor with Graves disease.

On this clonotype itself: A much bigger clone sits one base away, suggesting this may be a read error. This chain uses TRBV3-1 with TRBJ2-1; D remains ambiguous. The germline V and J ends were trimmed by 0 bases and 14 bases, with 14 bases remaining between them. CDR1 LGHDT and CDR2 YNNKEL come from the germline V gene (reference sequence). The CDR3 has 13 amino acids. This CDR3 reads CASSQEGDFMEFF. The CDR3 DNA reads TGTGCCAGCAGCCAAGAAGGTGATTTTATGGAGTTCTTC.

This clonotype has at least ten counts. The J gene is TRBJ2-1, the V gene TRBV11-2; possibly TRBD2 for D (6 bases). The germline V gene has CDR1 SGHAT and CDR2 FQNNGV. The CDR3 runs 16 residues. Trimming took off 1 base at V and 7 bases at J, with 17 bases between the two ends. CDR3 in amino acids: CASSLGIGVSGNEQFF. The CDR3 region has the DNA TGTGCCAGCAGCTTAGGGATAGGGGTGAGCGGGAATGAGCAGTTCTTC.

This clonotype was observed at least ten times. The J gene is TRBJ2-2, the V gene TRBV6-5; 7 bases fit TRBD2. Germline V gene lookup returns CDR1 MNHEY and CDR2 SVGAGI. The CDR3 is 16 amino acids. V was clipped by 2 bases and J by 4 bases; unmatched bases: 7. The CDR3 region is CASSYVASGFTGELFF. CDR3 coding DNA: TGTGCCAGCAGTTACGTGGCTAGCGGATTCACCGGGGAGCTGTTTTTT.

This clonotype was counted a few times. This chain joins TRBV5-4 and TRBJ2-7; TRBD2 matches at 12 bases. CDR1 is SGHNT, CDR2 YYREEE, per germline (reference sequence). CDR3 length: 13 amino acids. The V segment lost 4 bases and the J segment 12 bases; nucleotides outside the gene matches: 8. The CDR3 bases are TGTGCCAGCAGCACCCTAGCGGGAGGGGTTTGGTACTTC. This sequence encodes CASSTLAGGVWYF.

Many counts were recorded for this clonotype. This chain connects TRBV9 to TRBJ2-7; D might be TRBD1 (6 bases). V was pared by 3 bases and J by 1 base, with 11 bases between. The CDR3 contains 14 residues. Germline CDR1 reads SGDLS; CDR2 reads YYNGEE. This CDR3 is CASSEGDTSYEQYF. The DNA for the CDR3 is TGTGCCAGCAGCGAGGGGGACACTTCCTACGAGCAGTACTTC.

This clonotype was seen at least ten times. CDR3 nucleotide sequence: TGTGCCAGCAGCTCGGGACAGACCCAGCCCCAGCATTTT. Its protein product is CASSSGQTQPQHF. The chain recombines TRBV11-2 with TRBJ1-5, with 7 bases lining up with TRBD1. The V gene end was trimmed by 4 bases and the J gene end by 7 bases; junction bases not matched to a gene: 4. Germline V gives CDR1 SGHAT, CDR2 FQNNGV. The CDR3 is made up of 13 amino acids.

The chain joins TRBV19 to TRBJ2-4, with D unclear. CDR1 LNHDA and CDR2 SQIVND come from the germline V gene (reference sequence). Trimming removed 4 bases at V and 1 base at J, with 11 bases between. The CDR3 runs to 15 residues. CDR3 in DNA: TGTGCCAGTAGTAGCCACAGCATGGCCAAAAACATTCAGTACTTC. Translating gives CASSSHSMAKNIQYF.

The table lists this clonotype with many counts. The genes are TRBV19 and TRBJ2-2; the match to TRBD2 covers 7 bases. The CDR3 totals 14 residues. In germline, CDR1 is LNHDA, CDR2 SQIVND (reference sequence). With V trimmed by 4 bases and J by 4 bases, 3 bases remained unmatched. This chain's CDR3 is CASSSGRVTGELFF. As DNA, the CDR3 is TGTGCCAGTAGTAGCGGGAGAGTCACCGGGGAGCTGTTTTTT.

This clonotype was counted at least ten times. The chain is built from TRBV28 and TRBJ2-1; a possible D gene is TRBD2 (5 bases). Looked up from germline, CDR1 is MDHEN and CDR2 is SYDVKM. This CDR3 is built from 16 residues. Trimming cost V 5 bases and J 2 bases, with 16 bases left between them. DNA of the CDR3: TGTGCCAGCAGTCTCGCTTGGAGCGGAGCCTACAATGAGCAGTTCTTC. Translation: CASSLAWSGAYNEQFF.

This clonotype was seen at least ten times. The rearrangement uses TRBV20-1 and TRBJ2-1, with a tentative D call TRBD2 (5 bases). CDR1 is DFQATT, CDR2 SNEGSKA, per germline (reference sequence). The CDR3 covers 10 residues. Trimming took 3 bases from V and 10 from J, leaving 7 bases between them. CDR3: CSASLAEQFF. CDR3 bases: TGCAGTGCTAGTTTAGCGGAGCAGTTCTTC.

This clonotype showed up many times. One junction end does not reproduce the germline sequence, and a read error may be involved. CDR3 coding DNA: TGTGCCAGCAGTGTAGGGGGCACCGGGGAGCTGTTTTTT. Translated: CASSVGGTGELFF. V gene TRBV9 combines with J gene TRBJ2-2; weak D call: TRBD1 (6 bases). CDR3 length: 13 amino acids. Per the germline V gene, CDR1 is SGDLS and CDR2 is YYNGEE.

This clonotype was found a few times. The CDR3 ends on some other residue instead of the conserved phenylalanine or tryptophan, so this is likely a read error. The rearrangement uses TRBV5-1 and TRBJ1-6; TRBD1 aligns across 11 bases. The CDR3 runs 16 residues. The germline CDR1 and CDR2 sequences are SGHRS and YFSETQ. The junction had 10 bases not matched to a gene; V was cut back by 4 bases and J by 10 bases. CDR3 sequence (DNA): TGCGCCAGCAGCGGAGCGGCCGGGACAGGGGGGTCACCCCTCCACCTT. Its protein is CASSGAAGTGGSPLHL.

A remark on this clonotype: The conserved phenylalanine or tryptophan normally closing the CDR3 is absent here, so this likely arose from a read error. This chain uses TRBV27 with TRBJ2-7, with 7 bases aligning to TRBD1. The length of the CDR3 is 14 residues. Per germline, CDR1 MNHEY and CDR2 SMNVEV (reference sequence). The J segment lost 4 bases and the V segment lost 5 bases, leaving 8 bases of the junction unmatched. The CDR3 DNA reads as TGTGCCAGCAGTCCTACCACAGGGGCGTACGAGCAGTACCTC. It specifies CASSPTTGAYEQYL.

This chain connects TRBV9 to TRBJ2-2, with 7 bases fitting TRBD1. Germline assignment: CDR1 SGDLS and CDR2 YYNGEE. The J segment lost 7 bases and the V segment lost 2 bases, leaving 17 bases of the junction unmatched. The CDR3 spans 18 residues. This chain's CDR3 is CASSVRARQGLLGGELFF. The CDR3 DNA reads TGTGCCAGCAGCGTGAGAGCTCGACAGGGCCTTTTGGGCGGGGAGCTGTTTTTT.

Many counts were recorded for this clonotype. CDR3 sequence (DNA): TGTGCCACCAGTGATTTGCGCGGGCGGGACACCACAGATACGCAGTATTTT. This sequence encodes CATSDLRGRDTTDTQYF. The chain recombines TRBV24-1 with TRBJ2-3; TRBD1 or TRBD2 may be the D gene (6 bases each). The CDR3 runs 17 residues. The germline V gene has CDR1 KGHDR and CDR2 SFDVKD. V was pared by 0 bases and J by 2 bases, with 14 bases between.